This T cell receptor (beta chain) was documented in a study of T cell clonality in common variable immunodeficiency (dated by TCRdb to between 2014 and 2017). General study outcomes and caveats: Despite equal DNA input, controls averaged around 87,000 unique sequences per sample versus about 30,000 in CVID samples. TCRbeta clonality was higher in CVID subjects than in healthy controls (t-test p = 0.018), and the increase was most characteristic of about a third of subjects. CVID TCRbeta sequences reportedly showed fewer deletions and N-nucleotide insertions and lacked highly modified clones with 13 or more V deletions. Differences among patients in the CVID cohort limited the correlations between repertoire features and clinical complications. Healthy controls shared more TCRbeta clones with each other than CVID subjects shared among themselves (p < 0.0001). It was noted by the authors that sequencing of the repertoires of T cell subpopulations would be needed to clarify the cause of the increased clonality in CVID.

This clone was recorded at least ten times. The antigen it recognizes is unknown. The CDR3 goes on 3 residues after the read ends, and that part is filled in from the germline J gene. Other nucleotide sequences from this sample produce the same CDR3. The germline V gene supplies CDR1 MNHEY and CDR2 SVGEGT. V sheds 2 bases and J sheds 0 bases, leaving 11 bases between their ends. Its CDR3 holds 16 amino acids, cysteine through phenylalanine. Of the CDR3's DNA, 39 bases were read; they are in frame from base 1. For sequencing input, CVID and control samples contributed equivalent amounts of genomic DNA. For every sample, a 60 bp segment covering the rearranged TCRbeta CDR3 region was amplified and then sequenced. The immunoSEQ assay, a bias-corrected multiplex PCR with high-throughput sequencing, was employed for TCRbeta amplification. The original methods were these. Every unique nucleotide sequence counted as a clone and was annotated with V, D and J genes, copy number and frequency. Sequences were labeled productive if in frame, and non-productive if out of frame or containing stop codons. As previously described, Shannon's entropy was used to calculate clonality. The predicted amino acid sequences of productive clones were used to derive mean CDR3 Kyte-Doolittle hydropathy. Using the R hclust function, scaled V gene usage was clustered hierarchically with Manhattan distance and complete linkage. Sharing of clones by CDR3 amino acid sequence was evaluated through resampling of 12 repertoires per group over 100 rounds. The repertoires were searched for approximately 70 published EBV-specific TCRbeta sequences and roughly 250 published CMV-specific TCRbeta sequences. Analysis left out two CVID samples that produced under 10,000 sequences, so roughly 45 CVID repertoires remained. What TCRdb holds here is the immuneACCESS table cut down to in-frame rearrangements. Part of the clones is not present; checked against another copy, under half of the missing clones reflect an unresolved V gene, and the others are unexplained. V, J and clone size are those of that table, while D and trimming were read from the DNA. The table for this sample lists 75,000 to 85,000 clones, none of them counted only once. The top ten clonotypes cover around 0.82% of the sample.

Most CVID patients and most healthy controls were of Caucasian heritage. Heparinized peripheral whole blood samples of 5 to 8 ml were collected from each donor. Genomic DNA from adults with common variable immune deficiency (CVID) and from healthy adult controls was used to sequence TCRbeta CDR3 repertoires. The control group was made up of approximately 22 healthy adult volunteers (10 male and about twelve female) whose ages ranged from roughly 20 to 66 years, with a mean age of roughly 30. To isolate peripheral blood mononuclear cells, diluted blood was subjected to density centrifugation over Hypaque 1077 or Ficoll-Paque. Genomic DNA was obtained from unsorted mononuclear cells using either Qiagen column purification or a centrifugation-based method.

Sequenced input: peripheral blood mononuclear cells. The chain links TRBV6-2 or TRBV6-3 with TRBJ2-1, and the D gene may be TRBD2, 6 bases matching. The receptor was derived from a person aged 18 to 75 in good health. CDR3 bases read: TGTGCCAGCAGTTACGGAGGGGCCCTCTCCTACAATGAG. Translated, this gives CASSYGGALSYNE. The whole CDR3 protein is CASSYGGALSYNEQFF.